These 3 T cell receptor beta chains were sequenced from one sample in a study of T cell repertoires in cytomegalovirus infection. Their specific antigens are unknown. TCRdb used MiXCR to reprocess the reads, holding one entry per CDR3 protein. The sample lists 900,000 to 950,000 distinct CDR3 sequences; roughly 31% were seen once. The specimen was cultured CD8+ T cells from PBMCs, collected from culture after CMV antigen stimulation. These receptors all stem from a human donor in good health (CMV status not recorded). Some clones in this sample may be carry-over from other donors' samples.

This clonotype was seen ten or more times. The chain recombines TRBV19 with TRBJ2-2, with no clear D. V dropped 5 bases and J dropped 5 bases, with 9 bases sitting between them. Germline CDR1 and CDR2: LNHDA and SQIVND (reference sequence). This CDR3 has 13 residues. This CDR3 reads CASSAPGTGELFF. CDR3 bases: TGTGCCAGTAGTGCCCCCGGGACCGGGGAGCTGTTTTTT. Supplemented by reference TRBV19 and TRBJ2-2, the full variable domain reads DGGITQSPKYLFRKEGQNVTLSCEQNLNHDAMYWYRQDPGQGLRLIYYSQIVNDFQKGDIAEGYSVSREKKESFPLTVTSAQKNPTAFYLCASSAPGTGELFFGEGSRLTVL.

This clonotype has just a few counts. The chain couples TRBV4-1 to TRBJ2-3; D gene uncertain. CDR3 length: 14 residues. Germline CDR1 reads MGHRA; CDR2 reads YSYEKL. Trimming took 0 bases from V and 0 from J, leaving 4 bases between them. The CDR3 is CASSQEISTDTQYF. Written as DNA, the CDR3 is TGCGCCAGCAGCCAAGAGATAAGCACAGATACGCAGTATTTT.

The chain joins TRBV11-2 to TRBJ2-7, with D tentatively TRBD2 (5 bases). Between the trimmed V and J ends, which lost 4 bases and 6 bases, there was a span of 31 bases. CDR3 size: 19 residues. The germline V gene encodes CDR1 SGHAT and CDR2 FQNNGV. The CDR3 DNA reads TGTGCCAGCAGCTCGCGAACTAGAGCAAGCGCCGACATGGTAGGCGAGCAGTACGTC. This encodes CASSSRTRASADMVGEQYV.